This T cell receptor beta chain comes out of a study of cytomegalovirus exposure and HLA in healthy donors. This clone was seen more than once but under ten times. No antigen is known for it. Whole-study results and caveats: An analysis was carried out at a later point. It showed that HLA-associated TCR beta chains were more clonally expanded than equally common non-associated chains. The study dropped some indistinguishable V segments, TRBV6-2 and TRBV6-3 among them.

PCR involved 60 Vbeta and 13 Jbeta primers. Sequencing was performed with immunoSEQ multiplex PCR; in TCRdb, only in-frame clones are kept and a portion is missing. Among some 70,000 clones listed, 75% to 90% were seen once. The germline CDR1 and CDR2 sequences are SGHNT and YYREEE (reference sequence). V was pared by 0 bases and J by 1 base, with 10 bases between. The CDR3 loop spans 15 amino acids. The clonotype was recovered from a human donor in good health. Sequencing was done on a sample of PBMCs. The genes are TRBV5-4 and TRBJ1-1, with a weak D call TRBD1 (6 bases). CDR3 nucleotide sequence: TGTGCCAGCAGCTTGGATCAGGGGCCGAACACTGAAGCTTTCTTT. Protein: CASSLDQGPNTEAFF.